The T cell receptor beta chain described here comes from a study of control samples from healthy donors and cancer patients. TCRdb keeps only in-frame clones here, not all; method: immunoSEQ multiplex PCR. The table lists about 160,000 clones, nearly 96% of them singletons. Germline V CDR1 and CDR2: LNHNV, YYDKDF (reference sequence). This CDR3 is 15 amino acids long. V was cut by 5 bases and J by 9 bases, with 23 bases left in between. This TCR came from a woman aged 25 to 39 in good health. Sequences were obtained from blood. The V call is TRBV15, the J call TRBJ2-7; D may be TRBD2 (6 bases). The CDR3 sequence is CATSGSLTIGTPQYF. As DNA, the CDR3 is TGTGCCACCAGCGGGTCCTTAACTATCGGGACTCCGCAGTACTTC.